Listed below are T cell receptor beta chains from one sample, sequenced in a study of T cell changes during pregnancy in multiple sclerosis. Generated by immunoSEQ multiplex PCR, the TCRdb table keeps only in-frame clones and is missing some. The sample consists of approximately 41,000 clones, 90% of them appearing once. The specimen comprised CD8+ T cells from peripheral blood mononuclear cells, sampled in the first trimester of pregnancy. All receptors derive from a female donor with multiple sclerosis, enrolled in a pregnancy study. CDR3s include the opening cysteine and the closing phenylalanine or tryptophan. The D gene is left open where the match is weak. For some rows the clone size is stated as once, few or many, or as a class when expanded; others skip it.

abundance: few
v_gene: TRBV27
d_gene: TRBD2
j_gene: TRBJ2-7
CDR3aa: CASSFGSGNYEQYF
CDR3nt: TGTGCCAGCAGTTTCGGTAGCGGGAACTACGAGCAGTACTTC

abundance: .
v_gene: TRBV7-2
d_gene: .
j_gene: TRBJ2-7
CDR3aa: CASSLAVDSSYEQYF
CDR3nt: TGTGCCAGCAGCTTAGCGGTGGACAGTTCCTACGAGCAGTACTTC

abundance: .
v_gene: TRBV7-9
d_gene: .
j_gene: TRBJ2-3
CDR3aa: CASSPSPGFLADTQYF
CDR3nt: .

abundance: .
v_gene: TRBV7-9
d_gene: TRBD2
j_gene: TRBJ2-3
CDR3aa: CASNMSIAGEYGGTDTQYF
CDR3nt: TGTGCCAGCAACATGTCAATAGCGGGGGAATATGGAGGCACAGATACGCAGTATTTT

abundance: few
v_gene: TRBV19
d_gene: TRBD2
j_gene: TRBJ2-7
CDR3aa: CASSIGGSNEQYF
CDR3nt: TGTGCCAGTAGTATAGGCGGGAGTAACGAGCAGTACTTC

abundance: few
v_gene: TRBV6-5
d_gene: TRBD2
j_gene: TRBJ2-3
CDR3aa: CASKAGGVTDTQYF
CDR3nt: TGTGCCAGCAAAGCGGGAGGGGTCACAGATACGCAGTATTTT

abundance: .
v_gene: TRBV4-3
d_gene: TRBD1
j_gene: TRBJ1-1
CDR3aa: CASSQETIGGGWDTEAFF
CDR3nt: TGCGCCAGCAGCCAAGAAACTATTGGAGGGGGCTGGGACACTGAAGCTTTCTTT

abundance: once
v_gene: TRBV4-2
d_gene: TRBD1
j_gene: TRBJ1-5
CDR3aa: CASSPSKDRASNQPQHF
CDR3nt: TGTGCCAGCAGCCCATCGAAAGACAGGGCTAGCAATCAGCCCCAGCATTTT

abundance: .
v_gene: TRBV27
d_gene: .
j_gene: TRBJ1-5
CDR3aa: CASSLSRVRENNQPQHF
CDR3nt: TGTGCCAGCAGTTTATCGAGGGTAAGGGAGAACAATCAGCCCCAGCATTTT

abundance: .
v_gene: TRBV29-1
d_gene: .
j_gene: TRBJ1-2
CDR3aa: CSALTVYGYTF
CDR3nt: TGCAGCGCGTTGACAGTCTATGGCTACACCTTC

abundance: .
v_gene: TRBV12-5
d_gene: .
j_gene: TRBJ1-1
CDR3aa: CASGLPQQGWGAEAFF
CDR3nt: TGTGCTAGTGGTTTGCCTCAACAGGGCTGGGGAGCTGAAGCTTTCTTT

abundance: .
v_gene: TRBV27
d_gene: TRBD1
j_gene: TRBJ2-2
CDR3aa: CASRRQGAATGELFF
CDR3nt: TGTGCCAGCAGGCGACAGGGGGCGGCCACCGGGGAGCTGTTTTTT

abundance: .
v_gene: TRBV4-3
d_gene: TRBD1
j_gene: TRBJ2-1
CDR3aa: CASSQGQGSYNEQFF
CDR3nt: TGCGCCAGCAGCCAAGGACAGGGTTCCTACAATGAGCAGTTCTTC

abundance: medium-sized
v_gene: TRBV14
d_gene: .
j_gene: TRBJ2-2
CDR3aa: CASSQVQNTGELFF
CDR3nt: TGTGCCAGCAGCCAAGTACAGAACACCGGGGAGCTGTTTTTT

abundance: .
v_gene: TRBV6-1
d_gene: TRBD1
j_gene: TRBJ2-7
CDR3aa: CASSEARDRGF
CDR3nt: TGTGCCAGCAGTGAAGCCCGGGACAGGGGATTC

abundance: .
v_gene: TRBV25-1
d_gene: .
j_gene: TRBJ1-6
CDR3aa: CASSDFVQSGNSPLHF
CDR3nt: TGTGCCAGCAGTGATTTTGTCCAATCGGGTAATTCACCCCTCCACTTT

abundance: .
v_gene: TRBV6-5
d_gene: TRBD1
j_gene: TRBJ2-7
CDR3aa: CASTDSGGNEQYF
CDR3nt: TGTGCCAGCACGGACTCAGGGGGAAACGAGCAGTACTTC

abundance: .
v_gene: TRBV2
d_gene: .
j_gene: TRBJ2-5
CDR3aa: CASSEALAIKQETQYF
CDR3nt: TGTGCCAGCAGTGAAGCGCTAGCGATCAAACAAGAGACCCAGTACTTC

abundance: .
v_gene: TRBV27
d_gene: .
j_gene: TRBJ1-1
CDR3aa: CASSLQGTEAFF
CDR3nt: TGTGCCAGCAGTCTCCAGGGCACTGAAGCTTTCTTT

abundance: .
v_gene: TRBV4-3
d_gene: TRBD2
j_gene: TRBJ2-7
CDR3aa: CASSPGLAGGSKQYF
CDR3nt: TGCGCCAGCAGCCCCGGACTAGCGGGGGGATCGAAGCAGTACTTC

abundance: .
v_gene: TRBV6-5
d_gene: .
j_gene: TRBJ2-7
CDR3aa: CASSYSRFSYEQYF
CDR3nt: TGTGCCAGCAGTTACTCGAGGTTCTCCTACGAGCAGTACTTC

abundance: once
v_gene: TRBV6-1
d_gene: TRBD2
j_gene: TRBJ2-1
CDR3aa: CASSAGTSRSSEQFF
CDR3nt: TGTGCCAGCAGCGCCGGGACTAGCCGTTCTAGTGAGCAGTTCTTC

abundance: .
v_gene: TRBV6-5
d_gene: .
j_gene: TRBJ1-1
CDR3aa: CASSFDRENMNTEAFF
CDR3nt: TGTGCCAGCAGTTTTGACAGAGAAAACATGAACACTGAAGCTTTCTTT

abundance: .
v_gene: TRBV6-1
d_gene: TRBD1
j_gene: TRBJ2-7
CDR3aa: CASTPGQETYEQYF
CDR3nt: TGTGCCAGTACTCCGGGACAGGAAACCTACGAGCAGTACTTC

abundance: .
v_gene: TRBV2
d_gene: TRBD1
j_gene: TRBJ2-5
CDR3aa: CASRQDRGLQETQYF
CDR3nt: TGTGCCAGCAGGCAGGACAGGGGATTACAAGAGACCCAGTACTTC

abundance: .
v_gene: TRBV2
d_gene: TRBD1
j_gene: TRBJ1-1
CDR3aa: CASREVGTGNTEAFF
CDR3nt: TGTGCCAGCAGGGAGGTGGGGACAGGGAACACTGAAGCTTTCTTT

abundance: .
v_gene: TRBV27
d_gene: .
j_gene: TRBJ1-3
CDR3aa: CASSPGGNTIYF
CDR3nt: TGTGCCAGCAGCCCTGGCGGAAACACCATATATTTT

abundance: once
v_gene: TRBV27
d_gene: .
j_gene: TRBJ2-2
CDR3aa: CASSSQDTGELFF
CDR3nt: TGTGCCAGCAGTTCCCAGGACACCGGGGAGCTGTTTTTT

abundance: .
v_gene: TRBV2
d_gene: TRBD2
j_gene: TRBJ2-7
CDR3aa: CASSSGGIPYEQYF
CDR3nt: TGTGCCAGCAGTTCCGGGGGGATCCCCTACGAGCAGTACTTC

abundance: .
v_gene: TRBV6-5
d_gene: .
j_gene: TRBJ2-7
CDR3aa: CASSYSRTVYEQYF
CDR3nt: TGTGCCAGCAGTTACTCCAGGACAGTCTACGAGCAGTACTTC

abundance: .
v_gene: TRBV7-8
d_gene: .
j_gene: TRBJ1-5
CDR3aa: CASSPYSPSEPQHF
CDR3nt: TGTGCCAGCAGCCCCTACTCCCCTTCGGAGCCCCAGCATTTT

abundance: .
v_gene: TRBV9
d_gene: TRBD2
j_gene: TRBJ2-1
CDR3aa: CASSVGGGPNNEQFF
CDR3nt: TGTGCCAGCAGCGTAGGGGGGGGACCCAACAATGAGCAGTTCTTC

abundance: .
v_gene: TRBV4-3
d_gene: .
j_gene: TRBJ2-5
CDR3aa: CASSQGGLETQYF
CDR3nt: TGCGCCAGCAGCCAAGGAGGGTTGGAGACCCAGTACTTC

abundance: .
v_gene: TRBV7-8
d_gene: .
j_gene: TRBJ2-7
CDR3aa: CASSPWGGGYEQYF
CDR3nt: TGTGCCAGCAGCCCTTGGGGAGGGGGCTACGAGCAGTACTTC

abundance: .
v_gene: TRBV7-9
d_gene: .
j_gene: TRBJ2-7
CDR3aa: CASSLSGDEQYF
CDR3nt: TGTGCCAGCAGCTTATCAGGGGACGAGCAGTACTTC

abundance: .
v_gene: TRBV14
d_gene: .
j_gene: TRBJ2-7
CDR3aa: CASSQVRPGAYGQYF
CDR3nt: TGTGCCAGCAGCCAAGTGCGGCCAGGGGCCTACGGGCAGTACTTC

abundance: .
v_gene: TRBV29-1
d_gene: .
j_gene: TRBJ2-2
CDR3aa: CSATRAGELFF
CDR3nt: TGCAGCGCGACTAGGGCCGGGGAGCTGTTTTTT

abundance: .
v_gene: TRBV7-6
d_gene: .
j_gene: TRBJ2-1
CDR3aa: CASGLIAGTGVHNEQFF
CDR3nt: TGTGCCAGCGGACTTATAGCCGGGACTGGAGTACACAATGAGCAGTTCTTC

abundance: .
v_gene: TRBV10-3
d_gene: .
j_gene: TRBJ1-2
CDR3aa: CAISDWGHLNYGYTF
CDR3nt: TGTGCCATCAGTGATTGGGGGCACCTTAACTATGGCTACACCTTC

abundance: .
v_gene: TRBV6-5
d_gene: TRBD1
j_gene: TRBJ1-1
CDR3aa: CASTNRGILGAEAFF
CDR3nt: TGTGCCAGTACAAACAGGGGAATTTTGGGCGCTGAAGCTTTCTTT

abundance: .
v_gene: TRBV6-5
d_gene: .
j_gene: TRBJ2-2
CDR3aa: CASSYSTGWTGELFF
CDR3nt: TGTGCCAGCAGTTACTCGACAGGATGGACCGGGGAGCTGTTTTTT

abundance: .
v_gene: TRBV7-9
d_gene: TRBD1
j_gene: TRBJ1-1
CDR3aa: CASRLTGGDSEAFF
CDR3nt: TGTGCCAGCAGATTGACAGGGGGCGATAGTGAAGCTTTCTTT

abundance: .
v_gene: TRBV19
d_gene: .
j_gene: TRBJ1-1
CDR3aa: CASSIGSVNTEAFF
CDR3nt: TGTGCCAGTAGTATAGGGTCGGTTAACACTGAAGCTTTCTTT

abundance: .
v_gene: TRBV7-9
d_gene: TRBD1
j_gene: TRBJ1-1
CDR3aa: CASSPGQGQNTEAFF
CDR3nt: TGTGCCAGCAGCCCTGGACAGGGGCAGAACACTGAAGCTTTCTTT

abundance: once
v_gene: TRBV9
d_gene: .
j_gene: TRBJ1-1
CDR3aa: CASSPPLADFAEAFF
CDR3nt: TGTGCCAGCAGCCCCCCCCTAGCAGACTTCGCTGAAGCTTTCTTT

abundance: .
v_gene: TRBV5-4
d_gene: .
j_gene: TRBJ2-4
CDR3aa: CASSLDPRRAKNIQYF
CDR3nt: TGTGCCAGCAGCTTAGATCCGAGGAGGGCCAAAAACATTCAGTACTTC

abundance: .
v_gene: TRBV5-8
d_gene: .
j_gene: TRBJ1-5
CDR3aa: CASSLFGAGQPQHF
CDR3nt: TGTGCCAGCAGCTTGTTCGGGGCGGGACAGCCCCAGCATTTT

abundance: .
v_gene: TRBV6-6
d_gene: TRBD1
j_gene: TRBJ2-7
CDR3aa: CASSWDRGRKYEQYF
CDR3nt: TGTGCCAGCAGCTGGGACAGGGGGCGCAAATACGAGCAGTACTTC

abundance: .
v_gene: TRBV7-7
d_gene: .
j_gene: TRBJ2-1
CDR3aa: CASSLAVGGPLGEQFF
CDR3nt: TGTGCCAGCAGCTTAGCGGTCGGGGGGCCTCTTGGGGAGCAGTTCTTC

abundance: medium-sized
v_gene: TRBV30
d_gene: TRBD2
j_gene: TRBJ2-1
CDR3aa: CARMGLLNEQFF
CDR3nt: TGTGCCAGAATGGGACTACTCAATGAGCAGTTCTTC

abundance: .
v_gene: TRBV13
d_gene: TRBD2
j_gene: TRBJ2-5
CDR3aa: CASSVVSGSVETQYF
CDR3nt: TGTGCCAGCAGCGTTGTCAGCGGGAGTGTGGAGACCCAGTACTTC

abundance: .
v_gene: TRBV15
d_gene: .
j_gene: TRBJ1-2
CDR3aa: CATSRDRDFYGYTF
CDR3nt: TGTGCCACCAGCAGAGATCGGGACTTCTATGGCTACACCTTC

abundance: .
v_gene: TRBV25-1
d_gene: .
j_gene: TRBJ2-7
CDR3aa: CASSELTAEQYF
CDR3nt: TGTGCCAGCAGTGAATTGACAGCCGAGCAGTACTTC

abundance: .
v_gene: TRBV6-5
d_gene: TRBD2
j_gene: TRBJ2-2
CDR3aa: CASGTSGYTGELFF
CDR3nt: TGTGCCAGCGGAACTAGCGGATACACCGGGGAGCTGTTTTTT

abundance: once
v_gene: TRBV19
d_gene: TRBD2
j_gene: TRBJ2-1
CDR3aa: CASSIPGTIPYNEQFF
CDR3nt: TGTGCCAGTAGTATCCCCGGGACTATTCCCTACAATGAGCAGTTCTTC

abundance: .
v_gene: TRBV11-2
d_gene: TRBD1
j_gene: TRBJ1-1
CDR3aa: CASSPDRGRVTEAFF
CDR3nt: TGTGCCAGCAGCCCGGACAGGGGGCGCGTGACTGAAGCTTTCTTT